These 17 T cell receptor beta chains were sequenced from one sample in a study of OX40 agonist ivuxolimab in advanced cancers. Profiled with immunoSEQ multiplex PCR; TCRdb holds only in-frame clones, not every one. The repertoire holds approximately 74,000 clones, with around four fifths as singletons. This specimen was CD4+ or CD8+ T cells sorted from blood, taken in a trial of the OX40 agonist ivuxolimab. The source of these receptors is an adult with an advanced solid tumor such as melanoma, head and neck, liver or kidney cancer.

The rearrangement joins TRBV7-9 to TRBJ2-3; D is uncertain. The CDR3 is 15 amino acids. Germline V lookup: CDR1 SEHNR, CDR2 FQNEAQ (reference sequence). With 5 bases removed from V and 0 bases from J, the gap between germline ends came to 12 bases. This chain's CDR3 is CASSKVGSSTDTQYF. The CDR3 nucleotides are TGTGCCAGCAGCAAGGTGGGGTCTAGCACAGATACGCAGTATTTT.

The rearrangement uses TRBV28 and TRBJ2-5; 11 nucleotides agree with TRBD2. Germline trimming cut 4 bases from V and 3 bases from J; bases unmatched to any gene: 4. This CDR3 has 15 residues. Germline CDR1 is MDHEN and CDR2 is SYDVKM. CDR3 coding DNA: TGTGCCAGCAGTTCACTAGCGGGAGCAAAAGAGACCCAGTACTTC. This codes for CASSSLAGAKETQYF. Complete variable domain (other parts from reference TRBV28 and TRBJ2-5): DVKVTQSSRYLVKRTGEKVFLECVQDMDHENMFWYRQDPGLGLRLIYFSYDVKMKEKGDIPEGYSVSREKKERFSLILESASTNQTSMYLCASSSLAGAKETQYFGPGTRLLVL.

The V and J genes are TRBV19 and TRBJ1-2; D not certain. This CDR3 spans 13 amino acids. Trimming pared 9 bases from V and 4 bases from J, leaving 15 bases between. Germline V CDR1 and CDR2: LNHDA, SQIVND (reference sequence). CDR3 bases: TGTGCCAGAATTGTAAGTCGTTCCTATGGCTACACCTTC. This sequence encodes CARIVSRSYGYTF.

The chain is built from TRBV7-9 and TRBJ2-1, with 7 bases fitting TRBD1. The CDR3 covers 19 residues. V was clipped by 4 bases and J by 0 bases; unmatched bases: 15. Germline CDR1 SEHNR, CDR2 FQNEAQ (reference sequence). The CDR3 DNA reads as TGTGCCAGCAGCTCCCAACCGACCCCCAGGGGGAGCTCCTACAATGAGCAGTTCTTC. Encoded protein: CASSSQPTPRGSSYNEQFF.

The chain carries TRBV9 and TRBJ2-2; D perhaps matches TRBD2 (6 bases). The CDR3 spans 16 residues. V lost 0 bases, J lost 1 base, and 10 bases lay in between. Looked up from germline, CDR1 is SGDLS and CDR2 is YYNGEE. In DNA, the CDR3 is TGTGCCAGCAGCGTAGGGCGGGGCGGGAACACCGGGGAGCTGTTTTTT. This sequence encodes CASSVGRGGNTGELFF.

To note about this clone: Germline is not matched at one junction end, which may reflect a read error. The rearrangement uses TRBV6-1 and TRBJ1-4; maybe TRBD1 (5 bases). CDR1 is MNHNS, CDR2 SASEGT, per germline. CDR3 length: 14 residues. As DNA, the CDR3 is TGTGCCAGCAGGGAAGGGGTGGTAGGTGAAAAACTGTTTTTT. Protein sequence: CASREGVVGEKLFF.

This clone appeared a single time. V usage is TRBV25-1 and J usage is TRBJ1-1; TRBD1 might be the D (5 bases). Germline V gene lookup returns CDR1 MGHDK and CDR2 SYGVNS. The ends were cut back, 4 bases at V and 0 bases at J, with 9 bases in the middle. The CDR3 is 14 residues long. CDR3: CASSAGLMNTEAFF. CDR3 bases: TGTGCCAGCAGTGCGGGACTCATGAACACTGAAGCTTTCTTT.

DNA for the CDR3: TGCGCCAGCAGCCCCAGCACAGCTAATGAAAAACTGTTTTTT. It translates to CASSPSTANEKLFF. The gene calls are TRBV5-1 and TRBJ1-4; D is undetermined. CDR1 and CDR2 from the germline V gene are SGHRS and YFSETQ. This CDR3 is 14 amino acids long. Trimming took 4 bases from V and 3 from J, leaving 10 bases between them.

This sequence joins TRBV6-4 and TRBJ2-7, with 8 bases that match TRBD1. V trimming: 5 bases; J trimming: 3 bases; junction bases outside the gene matches: 9. This CDR3 region has 15 residues. Germline lookup yields CDR1 MRHNA and CDR2 SNTAGT. The CDR3 DNA reads TGTGCCAGCAGTCGCGGGGCAGGGGGCGACTACGAGCAGTACTTC. Amino acid sequence: CASSRGAGGDYEQYF.

The rearrangement links TRBV30 to TRBJ1-1; D not resolved. Between the trimmed V and J ends, which lost 4 bases and 0 bases, there was a span of 18 bases. Germline CDR1 reads GTSNPN; CDR2 reads SVGIG (reference sequence). This CDR3 contains 16 residues. The CDR3, as DNA: TGTGCCTGGACCGCGCGCCAGAGGCAGGTGAACACTGAAGCTTTCTTT. This gives the protein CAWTARQRQVNTEAFF.

The chain combines TRBV30 with TRBJ2-7; no definite D call. CDR1 is GTSNPN and CDR2 is SVGIG in the germline V gene (reference sequence). The CDR3 is 15 amino acids. V dropped 0 bases and J dropped 4 bases, with 16 bases sitting between them. The DNA of the CDR3 is TGTGCCTGGAGTGTACGTGCAACCCTATCGTACGAGCAGTACTTC. It codes for CAWSVRATLSYEQYF.

The V gene is TRBV2, the J gene TRBJ1-6; D is ambiguous. The CDR3 has 15 amino acids. Germline CDR1 is SNHLY and CDR2 is FYNNEI. Trimming removed 6 bases from V and 0 bases from J, with 9 bases in between. The CDR3 coding sequence is TGTGCCAGCAGGGCAGGATACTCCTATAATTCACCCCTCCACTTT. Amino acid sequence: CASRAGYSYNSPLHF.

This chain links TRBV7-2 with TRBJ2-1; 8 nucleotides align to TRBD2. Germline values: CDR1 SGHTA, CDR2 FQGNSA. This CDR3 contains 16 residues. Trimming removed 5 bases from V and 4 bases from J; junction bases left unmatched: 10. The CDR3 bases are TGTGCCAGCAGCGGGAGCAGCGGGAGCGCTTACAATGAGCAGTTCTTC. Its translation: CASSGSSGSAYNEQFF.

The rearrangement uses TRBV2 and TRBJ2-7; weak D call: TRBD1 (6 bases). With 7 bases removed from V and 3 bases from J, the gap between germline ends came to 13 bases. The germline V gene has CDR1 SNHLY and CDR2 FYNNEI. The CDR3 consists of 13 residues. In DNA form, the CDR3 reads TGTGCCAGCATGGCCAGGGGCAACTACGAGCAGTACTTC. Amino acid sequence: CASMARGNYEQYF.

The genes are TRBV27 and TRBJ1-5, with TRBD1 matching 10 bases. The trim removed 3 bases at V and 0 bases at J, leaving 11 bases unmatched. CDR1 MNHEY and CDR2 SMNVEV come from the germline V gene (reference sequence). The CDR3 is 19 residues long. CDR3 sequence: CASSLKAGQGVHSNQPQHF. The DNA for the CDR3 is TGTGCCAGCAGTTTGAAAGCCGGACAGGGGGTTCATAGCAATCAGCCCCAGCATTTT.

The chain recombines TRBV2 with TRBJ2-1, with 13 bases fitting TRBD2. This CDR3 comprises 15 residues. The germline CDR1 and CDR2 sequences are SNHLY and FYNNEI. With 6 bases clipped from V and 8 bases from J, the junction kept 7 bases outside the gene matches. The CDR3 is CASRGTSGALHEQFF. As DNA, the CDR3 is TGTGCCAGCAGAGGGACTAGCGGGGCGCTGCATGAGCAGTTCTTC. Full variable domain (outside the CDR3, taken from reference TRBV2 and TRBJ2-1): EPEVTQTPSHQVTQMGQEVILRCVPISNHLYFYWYRQILGQKVEFLVSFYNNEISEKSEIFDDQFSVERPDGSNFTLKIRSTKLEDSAMYFCASRGTSGALHEQFFGPGTRLTVL.

The CDR3 spells CASSPYGQGGTDTQYF. As DNA, the CDR3 is TGCGCCAGCAGCCCCTATGGACAGGGGGGCACAGATACGCAGTATTTT. The genes are TRBV4-1 and TRBJ2-3; 10 bases match TRBD1. Per the germline V gene, CDR1 is MGHRA and CDR2 is YSYEKL. The ends lost 4 bases at V and 1 base at J; junction bases unmatched: 5. The CDR3 is 16 residues long.